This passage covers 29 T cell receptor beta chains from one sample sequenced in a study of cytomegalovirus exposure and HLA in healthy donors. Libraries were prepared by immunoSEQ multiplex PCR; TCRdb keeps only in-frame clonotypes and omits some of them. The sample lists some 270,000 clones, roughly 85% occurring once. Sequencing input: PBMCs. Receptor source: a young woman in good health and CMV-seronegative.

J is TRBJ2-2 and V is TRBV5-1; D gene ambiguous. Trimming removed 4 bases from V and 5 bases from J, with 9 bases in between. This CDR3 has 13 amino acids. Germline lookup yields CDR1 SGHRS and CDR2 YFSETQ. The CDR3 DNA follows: TGCGCCAGCAGCACCAGTCCGACCGGGGAGCTGTTTTTT. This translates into CASSTSPTGELFF.

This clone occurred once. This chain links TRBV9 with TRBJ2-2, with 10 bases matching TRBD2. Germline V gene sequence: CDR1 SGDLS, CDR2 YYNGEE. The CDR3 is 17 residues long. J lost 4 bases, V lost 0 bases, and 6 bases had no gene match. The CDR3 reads CASSVDSGGTITGELFF. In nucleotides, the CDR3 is TGTGCCAGCAGCGTAGATAGCGGGGGGACGATCACCGGGGAGCTGTTTTTT.

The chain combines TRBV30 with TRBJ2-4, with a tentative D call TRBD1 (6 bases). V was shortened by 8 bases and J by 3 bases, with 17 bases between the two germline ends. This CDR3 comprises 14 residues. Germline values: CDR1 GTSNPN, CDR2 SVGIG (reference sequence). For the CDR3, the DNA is TGTGCCGGAAAGGGGGATCGCGACAAAAACATTCAGTACTTC. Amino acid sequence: CAGKGDRDKNIQYF.

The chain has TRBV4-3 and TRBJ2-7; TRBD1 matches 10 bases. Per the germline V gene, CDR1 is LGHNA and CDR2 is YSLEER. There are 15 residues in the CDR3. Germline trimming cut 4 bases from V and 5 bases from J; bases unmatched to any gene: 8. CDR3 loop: CASSPGTGDKHEQYF. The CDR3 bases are TGCGCCAGCAGCCCCGGGACAGGGGATAAACACGAGCAGTACTTC.

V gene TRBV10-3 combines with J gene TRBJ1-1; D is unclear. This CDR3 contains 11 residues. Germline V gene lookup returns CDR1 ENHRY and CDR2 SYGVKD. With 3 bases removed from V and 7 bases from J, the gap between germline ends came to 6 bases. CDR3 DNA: TGTGCCATCAGTGATGAGGATGAAGCTTTCTTT. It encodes CAISDEDEAFF.

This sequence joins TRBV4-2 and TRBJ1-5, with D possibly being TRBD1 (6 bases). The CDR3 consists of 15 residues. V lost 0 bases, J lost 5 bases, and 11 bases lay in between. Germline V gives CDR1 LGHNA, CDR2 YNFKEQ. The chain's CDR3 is CASSQDPGHHQPQHF. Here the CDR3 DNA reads TGTGCCAGCAGCCAAGATCCGGGACACCATCAGCCCCAGCATTTT.

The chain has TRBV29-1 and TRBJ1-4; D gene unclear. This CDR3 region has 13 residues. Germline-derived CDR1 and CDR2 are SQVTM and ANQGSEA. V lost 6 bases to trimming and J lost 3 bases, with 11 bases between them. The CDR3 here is CSVTVGPNEKLFF. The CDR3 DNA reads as TGCAGCGTGACCGTGGGCCCTAATGAAAAACTGTTTTTT.

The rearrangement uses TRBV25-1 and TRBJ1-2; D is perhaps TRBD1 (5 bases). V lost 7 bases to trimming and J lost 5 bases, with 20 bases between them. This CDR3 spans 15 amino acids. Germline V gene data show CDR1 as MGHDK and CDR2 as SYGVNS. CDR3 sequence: CASTLGRGNGYGYTF. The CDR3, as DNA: TGTGCCAGCACTCTGGGGAGGGGTAATGGGTATGGCTACACCTTC.

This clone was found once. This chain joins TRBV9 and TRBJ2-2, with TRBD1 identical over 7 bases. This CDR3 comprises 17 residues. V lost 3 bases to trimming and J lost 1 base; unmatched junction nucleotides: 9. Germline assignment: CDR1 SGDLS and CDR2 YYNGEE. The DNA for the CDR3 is TGTGCCAGCAGCGCCAACTTGAGGGGGCGGAACACCGGGGAGCTGTTTTTT. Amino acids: CASSANLRGRNTGELFF.

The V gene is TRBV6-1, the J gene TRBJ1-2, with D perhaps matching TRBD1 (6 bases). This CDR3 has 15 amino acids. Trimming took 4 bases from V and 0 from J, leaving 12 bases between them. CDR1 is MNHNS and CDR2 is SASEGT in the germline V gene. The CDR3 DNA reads TGTGCCAGCAGTGCACTACAGGGTGCTAACTATGGCTACACCTTC. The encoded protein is CASSALQGANYGYTF.

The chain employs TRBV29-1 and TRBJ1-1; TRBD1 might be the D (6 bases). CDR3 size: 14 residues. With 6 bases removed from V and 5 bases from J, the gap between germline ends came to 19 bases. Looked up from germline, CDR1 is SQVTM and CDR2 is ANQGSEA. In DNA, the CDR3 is TGCAGCGTCGATTTTACGGGGGGCGGGACTGAAGCTTTCTTT. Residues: CSVDFTGGGTEAFF.

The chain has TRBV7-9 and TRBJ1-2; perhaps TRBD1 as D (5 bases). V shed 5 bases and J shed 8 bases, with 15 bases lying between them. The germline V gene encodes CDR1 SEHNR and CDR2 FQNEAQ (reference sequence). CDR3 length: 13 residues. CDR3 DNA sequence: TGTGCCAGCAGCGAGCCCCAGGGAGGAGGCTACACCTTC. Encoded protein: CASSEPQGGGYTF.

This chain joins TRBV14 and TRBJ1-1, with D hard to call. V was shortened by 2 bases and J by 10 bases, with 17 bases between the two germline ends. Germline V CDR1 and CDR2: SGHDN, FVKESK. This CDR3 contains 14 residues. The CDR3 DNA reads TGTGCCAGCAGCCAACCAGGAAACCCTTACGGAGCTTTCTTT. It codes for CASSQPGNPYGAFF.

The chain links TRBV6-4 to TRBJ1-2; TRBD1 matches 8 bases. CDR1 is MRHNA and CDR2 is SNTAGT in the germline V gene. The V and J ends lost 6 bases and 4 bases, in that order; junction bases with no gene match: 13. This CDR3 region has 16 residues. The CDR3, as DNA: TGTGCCAGCAGCCCCGCCGGCCTGACAGGGGTCTATGGCTACACCTTC. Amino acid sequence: CASSPAGLTGVYGYTF.

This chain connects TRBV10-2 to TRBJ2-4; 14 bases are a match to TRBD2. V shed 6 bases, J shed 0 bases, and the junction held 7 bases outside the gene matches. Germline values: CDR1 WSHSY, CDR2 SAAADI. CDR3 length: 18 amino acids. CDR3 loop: CASRAATSGRVAKNIQYF. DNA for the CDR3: TGCGCCAGCAGGGCTGCGACTAGCGGGAGGGTAGCCAAAAACATTCAGTACTTC.

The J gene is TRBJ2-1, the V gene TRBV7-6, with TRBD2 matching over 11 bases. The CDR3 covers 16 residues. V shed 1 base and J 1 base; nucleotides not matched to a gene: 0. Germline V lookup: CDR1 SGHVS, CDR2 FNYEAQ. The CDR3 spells CASSLGLAGSYNEQFF. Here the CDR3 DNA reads TGTGCCAGCAGCTTAGGACTAGCGGGATCCTACAATGAGCAGTTCTTC.

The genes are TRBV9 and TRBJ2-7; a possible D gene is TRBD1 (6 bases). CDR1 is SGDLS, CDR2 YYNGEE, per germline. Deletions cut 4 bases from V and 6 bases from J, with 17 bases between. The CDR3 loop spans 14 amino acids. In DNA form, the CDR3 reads TGTGCCAGCAGCCCTTTCCGGGACATCGGCGAGCAGTACTTC. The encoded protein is CASSPFRDIGEQYF.

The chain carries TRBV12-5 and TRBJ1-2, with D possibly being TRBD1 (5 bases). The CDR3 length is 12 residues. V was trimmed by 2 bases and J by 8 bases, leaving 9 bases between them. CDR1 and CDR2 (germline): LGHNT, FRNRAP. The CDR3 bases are TGTGCTAGTGGTTTGCTCGGGGGAGGCTACACCTTC. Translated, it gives CASGLLGGGYTF.

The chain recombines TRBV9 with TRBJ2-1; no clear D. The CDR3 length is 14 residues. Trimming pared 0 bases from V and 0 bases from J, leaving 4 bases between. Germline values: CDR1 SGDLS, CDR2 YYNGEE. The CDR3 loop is CASSVDSSYNEQFF. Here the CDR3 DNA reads TGTGCCAGCAGCGTAGATAGCTCCTACAATGAGCAGTTCTTC.

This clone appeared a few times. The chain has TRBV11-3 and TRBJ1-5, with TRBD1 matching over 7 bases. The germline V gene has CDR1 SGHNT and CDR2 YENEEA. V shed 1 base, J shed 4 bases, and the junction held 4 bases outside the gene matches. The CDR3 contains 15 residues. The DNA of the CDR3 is TGTGCCAGCAGCTTAGGACAGGGCGGGAATCAGCCCCAGCATTTT. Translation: CASSLGQGGNQPQHF.

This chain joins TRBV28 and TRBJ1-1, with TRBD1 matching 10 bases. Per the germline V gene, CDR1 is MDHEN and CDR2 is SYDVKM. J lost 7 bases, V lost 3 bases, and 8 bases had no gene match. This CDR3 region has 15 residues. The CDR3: CASSFIRDRGDEAFF. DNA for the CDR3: TGTGCCAGCAGTTTTATCCGGGACAGGGGCGATGAAGCTTTCTTT.

DNA for the CDR3: TGTGCCAGCAGTGGGACCCTGGGGGGTACGCAGTATTTT. Translated, it gives CASSGTLGGTQYF. The chain uses TRBV9 and TRBJ2-3, with a weak D call TRBD2 (6 bases). Germline CDR1 SGDLS, CDR2 YYNGEE. The CDR3 covers 13 residues. V shed 5 bases and J shed 8 bases, with 15 bases lying between them.

DNA of the CDR3: TGCGCCAGCAGCTTGGTTTCTCAGGCTGAAAAACTGTTTTTT. Translating it yields CASSLVSQAEKLFF. The gene calls are TRBV5-1 and TRBJ1-4; D call uncertain. The germline V gene encodes CDR1 SGHRS and CDR2 YFSETQ. The CDR3 contains 14 residues. Trimming removed 0 bases at V and 7 bases at J, with 10 bases between.

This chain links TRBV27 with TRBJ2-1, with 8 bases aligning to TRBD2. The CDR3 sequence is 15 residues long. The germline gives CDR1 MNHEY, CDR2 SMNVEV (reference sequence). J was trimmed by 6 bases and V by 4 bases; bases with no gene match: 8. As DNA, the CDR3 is TGTGCCAGCAGTTCGTATACGGGACTAGGCAATGAGCAGTTCTTC. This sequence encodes CASSSYTGLGNEQFF.

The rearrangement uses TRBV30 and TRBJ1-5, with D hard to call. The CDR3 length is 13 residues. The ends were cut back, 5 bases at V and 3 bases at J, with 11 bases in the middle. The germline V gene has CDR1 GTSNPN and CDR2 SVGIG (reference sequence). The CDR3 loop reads CAWARRANQPQHF. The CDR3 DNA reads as TGTGCCTGGGCTCGGAGGGCCAATCAGCCCCAGCATTTT.

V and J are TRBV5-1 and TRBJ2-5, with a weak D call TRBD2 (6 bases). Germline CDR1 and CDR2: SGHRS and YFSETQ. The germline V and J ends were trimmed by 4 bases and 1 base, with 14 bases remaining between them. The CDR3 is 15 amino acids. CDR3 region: CASSVRTTPQETQYF. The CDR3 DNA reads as TGCGCCAGCAGCGTGCGGACTACGCCCCAAGAGACCCAGTACTTC.

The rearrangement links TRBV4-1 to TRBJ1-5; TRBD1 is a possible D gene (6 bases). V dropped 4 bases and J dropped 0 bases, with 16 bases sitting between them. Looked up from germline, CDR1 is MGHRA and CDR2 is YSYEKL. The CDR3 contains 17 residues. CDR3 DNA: TGCGCCAGCAGCCCGAGTGGGACACCTAATAGCAATCAGCCCCAGCATTTT. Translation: CASSPSGTPNSNQPQHF.

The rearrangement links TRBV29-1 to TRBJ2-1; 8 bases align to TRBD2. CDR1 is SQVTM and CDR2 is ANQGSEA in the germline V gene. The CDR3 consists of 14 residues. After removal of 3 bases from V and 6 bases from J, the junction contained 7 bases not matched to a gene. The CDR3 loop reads CSVDPSGPGNEQFF. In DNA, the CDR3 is TGCAGCGTTGACCCTAGCGGGCCTGGCAATGAGCAGTTCTTC.

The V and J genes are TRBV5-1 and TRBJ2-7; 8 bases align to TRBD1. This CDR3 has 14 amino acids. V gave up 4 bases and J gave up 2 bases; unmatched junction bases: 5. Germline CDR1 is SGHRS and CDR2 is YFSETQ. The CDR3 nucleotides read TGCGCCAGCAGCACCGGGACAGGCACCTACGAGCAGTACTTC. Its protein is CASSTGTGTYEQYF. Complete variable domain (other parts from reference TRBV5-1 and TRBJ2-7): KAGVTQTPRYLIKTRGQQVTLSCSPISGHRSVSWYQQTPGQGLQFLFEYFSETQRNKGNFPGRFSGRQFSNSRSEMNVSTLELGDSALYLCASSTGTGTYEQYFGPGTRLTVT.